One and the same sample provided the 19 T cell receptor beta chains below, sequenced in a study of control samples from healthy donors and cancer patients. TCRdb keeps only in-frame clones here, not all; method: immunoSEQ multiplex PCR. This sample has about 180,000 clones, with around 90% found just once. Input material: blood. These receptors were obtained from a woman aged 45-59 years in good health.

The gene calls are TRBV6-5 and TRBJ2-7; TRBD1 matches at 9 bases. Trimming at V came to 3 bases and at J to 4 bases, leaving 7 bases not matched to a gene. CDR3 length equals 15 residues. Germline loops: CDR1 MNHEY, CDR2 SVGAGI. Here the CDR3 reads CASSYRGQGVYEQYF. CDR3 DNA: TGTGCCAGCAGTTATAGGGGACAGGGAGTTTACGAGCAGTACTTC.

The chain uses TRBV15 and TRBJ2-5; D is uncertain. CDR3 length equals 17 residues. Germline V lookup: CDR1 LNHNV, CDR2 YYDKDF (reference sequence). Trimming left V 0 bases short and J 2 bases short, with 16 bases between. The CDR3 region has the DNA TGTGCCACCAGCAGAGATTTTGGAGCAGGTTTGCAAGAGACCCAGTACTTC. This sequence encodes CATSRDFGAGLQETQYF.

The CDR3, as DNA: TGTGCCAGTAGTCCCCTAGCCCTGGGTGAGCAGTTCTTC. Translating gives CASSPLALGEQFF. The chain carries TRBV19 and TRBJ2-1; weak D call: TRBD2 (5 bases). Per germline, CDR1 LNHDA and CDR2 SQIVND (reference sequence). V was trimmed by 5 bases and J by 9 bases, leaving 14 bases between them. The CDR3 spans 13 residues.

The chain links TRBV27 to TRBJ2-2, with TRBD2 matching over 9 bases. The CDR3 is 16 residues long. The V segment lost 6 bases and the J segment 2 bases; nucleotides outside the gene matches: 7. Germline values: CDR1 MNHEY, CDR2 SMNVEV (reference sequence). CDR3 coding DNA: TGTGCCAGCAGGGAAGCGGGGGGAGGAAACACCGGGGAGCTGTTTTTT. It translates to CASREAGGGNTGELFF.

The CDR3 sequence is CASSTSGANVLTF. The DNA for the CDR3 is TGTGCCAGCAGCACCTCTGGGGCCAACGTCCTGACTTTC. The V gene is TRBV11-2, the J gene TRBJ2-6; D ambiguous. Germline lookup yields CDR1 SGHAT and CDR2 FQNNGV. The length of the CDR3 is 13 residues. V was pared by 5 bases and J by 0 bases, with 2 bases between.

The chain is built from TRBV5-1 and TRBJ1-3; D gene uncertain. Germline V gene data show CDR1 as SGHRS and CDR2 as YFSETQ. With 7 bases removed from V and 3 bases from J, the gap between germline ends came to 11 bases. The CDR3 extends over 13 amino acids. The CDR3 DNA reads as TGCGCCAGCTCGAATCGTAATGGAAACACCATATATTTT. Its translation: CASSNRNGNTIYF. The variable domain in full, with the rest retrieved from reference TRBV5-1 and TRBJ1-3, is KAGVTQTPRYLIKTRGQQVTLSCSPISGHRSVSWYQQTPGQGLQFLFEYFSETQRNKGNFPGRFSGRQFSNSRSEMNVSTLELGDSALYLCASSNRNGNTIYFGEGSWLTVV.

This clone is a singleton in its sample. V gene TRBV6-2 or TRBV6-3 combines with J gene TRBJ1-1; no reliable D call. V was trimmed by 1 base and J by 5 bases, leaving 8 bases between them. The CDR3 is 13 residues long. The germline CDR1 and CDR2 sequences are MNHEY and SVGEGT. This CDR3 is CASSYLSGTEAFF. In DNA form, the CDR3 reads TGTGCCAGCAGTTACTTATCGGGAACTGAAGCTTTCTTT.

V and J are TRBV6-2 or TRBV6-3 and TRBJ2-2, with TRBD2 matching 9 bases. Germline CDR1 and CDR2: MNHEY and SVGEGT. The CDR3 spans 15 residues. V lost 7 bases, J lost 6 bases, and 9 bases stayed unmatched. CDR3 loop: CASNPAGTSPGELFF. CDR3 DNA: TGTGCCAGCAACCCGGCGGGGACTAGCCCCGGGGAGCTGTTTTTT.

The sample holds a few counts of this clone. The chain combines TRBV7-9 with TRBJ2-7, with 7 bases that match TRBD1. Germline V gene data show CDR1 as SEHNR and CDR2 as FQNEAQ (reference sequence). The CDR3 runs 14 residues. Losses at the gene ends were 0 bases for V and 6 bases for J; bases not matched to a gene: 5. CDR3: CASSLAGGVAEQYF. In nucleotides, the CDR3 is TGTGCCAGCAGCTTAGCAGGGGGCGTAGCCGAGCAGTACTTC.

The chain combines TRBV10-3 with TRBJ2-7; no firm D call. The germline V gene has CDR1 ENHRY and CDR2 SYGVKD. V was trimmed by 6 bases and J by 3 bases, leaving 6 bases between them. The CDR3 is 11 residues long. The CDR3 here is CAIRSNYEQYF. DNA for the CDR3: TGTGCCATCAGGAGTAACTACGAGCAGTACTTC.

The genes are TRBV10-3 and TRBJ2-1; TRBD2 is a possible D gene (5 bases). This CDR3 is built from 15 residues. Germline CDR1 reads ENHRY; CDR2 reads SYGVKD. V was shortened by 8 bases and J by 3 bases, with 17 bases between the two germline ends. The CDR3 coding sequence is TGTGCCATCCGCCCGGAACGGGGATACTACAATGAGCAGTTCTTC. Its protein is CAIRPERGYYNEQFF.

The chain has TRBV6-2 or TRBV6-3 and TRBJ2-3; the D gene is possibly TRBD1 (5 bases). Per the germline V gene, CDR1 is MNHEY and CDR2 is SVGEGT. Trimming removed 2 bases at V and 3 bases at J, with 15 bases between. The CDR3 extends over 16 amino acids. The CDR3: CASSYRSGYPTDTQYF. In nucleotides, the CDR3 is TGTGCCAGCAGTTACCGCTCAGGGTATCCGACAGATACGCAGTATTTT.

The V call is TRBV18, the J call TRBJ2-7; D is unclear. The germline gives CDR1 KGHSH, CDR2 LQKENI. This CDR3 is built from 14 residues. V shed 4 bases and J shed 0 bases, with 10 bases lying between them. The CDR3 coding sequence is TGTGCCAGCTCACTAGGCATTTACTCCTACGAGCAGTACTTC. This encodes CASSLGIYSYEQYF.

This chain connects TRBV25-1 to TRBJ1-1; D is undetermined. Germline V gives CDR1 MGHDK, CDR2 SYGVNS. This CDR3 contains 13 residues. Trimming left V 2 bases short and J 2 bases short, with 6 bases between. This CDR3 is CASSEGPNTEAFF. Written as DNA, the CDR3 is TGTGCCAGCAGTGAAGGTCCCAACACTGAAGCTTTCTTT.

This rearrangement joins TRBV23-1 to TRBJ2-1; 9 nucleotides agree with TRBD1. TRBV23-1 is marked as an open reading frame, function uncertain. This CDR3 has 15 residues. V gave up 6 bases and J gave up 8 bases; unmatched junction bases: 11. CDR3 sequence reads: CASRDGGQGSHEQFF. The CDR3 nucleotides are TGCGCCAGCAGGGACGGAGGACAGGGGTCGCATGAGCAGTTCTTC.

The chain employs TRBV5-4 and TRBJ2-5, with 9 positions matching TRBD1. CDR1 and CDR2 (germline): SGHNT, YYREEE (reference sequence). CDR3 length equals 14 residues. V shed 5 bases, J shed 5 bases, and the junction held 7 bases outside the gene matches. The CDR3 loop reads CASRPDRGWETQYF. The CDR3 bases are TGTGCCAGCAGACCGGACAGGGGATGGGAGACCCAGTACTTC.

This sequence joins TRBV6-5 and TRBJ1-1; 7 positions agree with TRBD1. Germline CDR1 and CDR2: MNHEY and SVGAGI. This CDR3 has 14 amino acids. With V trimmed by 6 bases and J by 6 bases, 10 bases remained unmatched. The CDR3 spells CASREEGARSEAFF. CDR3 sequence (DNA): TGTGCCAGCAGGGAGGAGGGGGCTAGGTCTGAAGCTTTCTTT.

The V and J genes are TRBV5-1 and TRBJ2-3; 7 bases line up with TRBD1. The CDR3 sequence is 15 residues long. Trimming took 4 bases from V and 6 from J; bases not matched to a gene: 11. Looked up from germline, CDR1 is SGHRS and CDR2 is YFSETQ. The CDR3 here is CASSRGQRAGDTQYF. CDR3 in DNA: TGCGCCAGCAGCCGGGGACAGCGCGCCGGGGATACGCAGTATTTT.

This chain joins TRBV19 and TRBJ2-1, with D unresolved. This CDR3 spans 15 amino acids. Germline-derived CDR1 and CDR2 are LNHDA and SQIVND (reference sequence). Deletions cut 5 bases from V and 7 bases from J, with 18 bases between. This CDR3 reads CASSPRTVGRNEQFF. CDR3 bases: TGTGCCAGTAGTCCACGAACGGTAGGGCGGAATGAGCAGTTCTTC.